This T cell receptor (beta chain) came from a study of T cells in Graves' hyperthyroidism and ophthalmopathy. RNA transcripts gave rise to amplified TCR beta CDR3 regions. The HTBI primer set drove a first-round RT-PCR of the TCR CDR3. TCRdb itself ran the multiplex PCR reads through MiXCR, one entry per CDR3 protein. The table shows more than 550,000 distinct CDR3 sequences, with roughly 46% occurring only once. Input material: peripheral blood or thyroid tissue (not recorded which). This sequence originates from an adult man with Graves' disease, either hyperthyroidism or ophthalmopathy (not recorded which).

CDR3 nucleotide sequence: TGCAGCGTTGAAAGACTCGGACGGTTTGGGAAGGATGGCTACACCTTC. Translating gives CSVERLGRFGKDGYTF. This sequence joins TRBV29-1 and TRBJ1-2; no clear D. The germline V and J ends were trimmed by 2 bases and 6 bases, with 22 bases remaining between them. The V gene's germline CDR1 is SQVTM and CDR2 ANQGSEA. The CDR3 consists of 16 residues.